The 4 T cell receptor beta chains below all came from one sample that was sequenced in a study of blood T cell repertoires in COVID-19 (dated by TCRdb to 2018 to 2021). The library came from the immunoSEQ multiplex PCR assay. The table was pulled from immuneACCESS by TCRdb, which kept in-frame rearrangements only. Such tables lose some clones; where checked, under half of the loss comes from unresolved V genes, and the rest has no known cause. This sample has roughly 80,000 clones in its table, and roughly 76% of those were observed once. The top ten hold about 16% of the sample. The sample consisted of peripheral blood. These receptors were collected from a man between 65 and 80 years old with active or convalescent COVID-19.

The chain is built from TRBV28 and TRBJ2-7; tentatively, D is TRBD1 (6 bases). Germline V lookup: CDR1 MDHEN, CDR2 SYDVKM. The CDR3 contains 12 residues. Trimming removed 10 bases from V and 2 bases from J, with 12 bases in between. Written as DNA, the CDR3 is TGTGCCACCCGGACAGACCCCTACGAGCAGTACTTC. Protein sequence: CATRTDPYEQYF.

This clone was counted a few times. CDR3 protein: CASSKESKLTF. Written as DNA, the CDR3 is TGTGCCAGCAGTAAGGAGTCCAAGCTTACCTTC. The V call is TRBV12-3 or TRBV12-4, the J call TRBJ1-2; D unclear. The CDR3 is 11 amino acids. Trimming pared 5 bases from V and 14 bases from J, leaving 15 bases between.

DNA for the CDR3: TGTGCCAGCAGCTCCAGTAAACGCGAGCAGTACTTC. This encodes CASSSSKREQYF. The chain employs TRBV13 and TRBJ2-7; D is ambiguous. This CDR3 is 12 amino acids long. Trimming took 4 bases from V and 6 from J, leaving 10 bases between them. Germline loops: CDR1 PRHDT, CDR2 FYEKMQ (reference sequence).

The table lists this clone with a count of one. The chain is built from TRBV6-2 or TRBV6-3 and TRBJ2-7; 8 bases agree with TRBD2. The V gene end was trimmed by 7 bases and the J gene end by 5 bases; junction bases not matched to a gene: 10. The germline CDR1 and CDR2 sequences are MNHEY and SVGEGT. The CDR3 covers 14 residues. CDR3 region: CASIPGGGKNEQYF. The CDR3 coding sequence is TGTGCCAGCATCCCCGGCGGGGGGAAGAACGAGCAGTACTTC.